This TCR beta chain was identified in a study of shared clonotypes between healthy human individuals. About the study: The study enrolled a couple of women and three men aged 18 to 49.

For this clone: The antigen is undetermined.

Study observations and caveats: Donor clonotype sharing was expected to depend on sequencing depth. Sample collection involved blood only; tissue repertoires are likely different.

Sequenced by immunoSEQ multiplex PCR; TCRdb stores in-frame clones only, minus some. The table records about 490,000 clones, 60% to 80% of them present only once. Looked up from germline, CDR1 is SGDLS and CDR2 is YYNGEE. Trimming shortened V by 0 bases and J by 1 base, and 7 bases separated the two germline ends. The CDR3 runs to 15 residues. What was sequenced was PBMCs. The receptor comes from a woman aged 35 to 49 in good health. Some clones in this sample may be carry-over from other donors' samples. The chain recombines TRBV9 with TRBJ2-2; possible D gene TRBD2, 6 bases. The CDR3 nucleotides read TGTGCCAGCAGCGTAGGTAGCGGGAACACCGGGGAGCTGTTTTTT. Its protein is CASSVGSGNTGELFF.